This T cell receptor beta chain derives from a study of OX40 agonist ivuxolimab in advanced cancers. V was pared by 0 bases and J by 0 bases, with 6 bases between. Germline V CDR1 and CDR2: SGHTA, FQGTGA. CDR3 length: 15 residues. The table came from immunoSEQ multiplex PCR; TCRdb's copy has only in-frame clones and leaves some out. In the table there are approximately 30,000 clones, about nine tenths of which are singletons. The sequences come from CD4+ or CD8+ T cells sorted from blood, collected in a trial of the OX40 agonist ivuxolimab. This TCR was sampled from an adult with an advanced solid tumor such as melanoma, head and neck, liver or kidney cancer. The gene calls are TRBV7-3 and TRBJ2-1; a weak D match, TRBD1 (6 bases). The CDR3: CASSLTGHSYNEQFF. DNA for the CDR3: TGTGCCAGCAGCTTAACGGGACACTCCTACAATGAGCAGTTCTTC.